This section outlines one TCR beta chain sequence together with its context. Its antigen is undetermined. The data are from a study of naive CD8 T cells in extremely preterm neonates. Sequencing used immunoSEQ multiplex PCR; TCRdb keeps in-frame clones, though not all of them. The data contain approximately 5,300 clones, around 97% of them singletons. Study findings and constraints: Limitations included small sample size and variable preterm productive templates. Shared CDR3 nucleotide sequences: preterm approximately 2.7%, term 0.4% to 0.5%, children 0.025% to 0.035%, adults 0.0095% to 0.01%.

V lost 3 bases, J lost 2 bases, and 13 bases lay in between. Germline-derived CDR1 and CDR2 are MDHEN and SYDVKM. The CDR3 runs 15 residues. Sequenced sample: naive CD8+ T cells from blood. J is TRBJ1-1 and V is TRBV28, with D tentatively TRBD1 (6 bases). This sequence originates from a human donor in good health. CDR3 nucleotide sequence: TGTGCCAGCAGTTTCCGGGACATATTCAACACTGAAGCTTTCTTT. Translating it yields CASSFRDIFNTEAFF.